This passage covers 23 T cell receptor beta chains from one sample sequenced in a study of shared clonotypes between healthy human individuals. Sequencing was performed with immunoSEQ multiplex PCR; in TCRdb, only in-frame clones are kept and a portion is missing. The sample records 550,000 to 700,000 clones, around 73% being singletons. Sample: memory CD4+ T cells sorted from blood. Indicated subset: CD45RA-negative fraction. These receptors all come from a woman aged 25 to 39 in good health.

The chain joins TRBV7-6 to TRBJ2-7, with TRBD2 as a possible D gene (6 bases). The CDR3 runs to 14 residues. Germline V gene sequence: CDR1 SGHVS, CDR2 FNYEAQ. The V and J ends lost 1 base and 9 bases respectively, with 16 bases between them. CDR3 region: CASSLGASAQRQYF. CDR3 coding DNA: TGTGCCAGCAGCTTAGGGGCTAGCGCCCAGAGGCAGTACTTC. The whole variable domain, remainder taken from reference TRBV7-6 and TRBJ2-7, is GAGVSQSPRYKVTKRGQDVALRCDPISGHVSLYWYRQALGQGPEFLTYFNYEAQQDKSGLPNDRFSAERPEGSISTLTIQRTEQRDSAMYRCASSLGASAQRQYFGPGTRLTVT.

The V gene is TRBV19, the J gene TRBJ1-5; no clear D gene. CDR3 size: 13 residues. Per germline, CDR1 LNHDA and CDR2 SQIVND (reference sequence). V lost 11 bases and J lost 1, with 12 bases in between. In DNA, the CDR3 is TGTGCCTCTGAGGGAGGGAGCAATCAGCCCCAGCATTTT. Translated, it gives CASEGGSNQPQHF.

This clone was picked up one time. The chain combines TRBV5-1 with TRBJ2-5; 11 bases map to TRBD2. The ends lost 2 bases at V and 6 bases at J; junction bases unmatched: 6. CDR1 and CDR2 from the germline V gene are SGHRS and YFSETQ. This CDR3 has 15 amino acids. The CDR3 spells CASSFDGTSGKTQYF. Here the CDR3 DNA reads TGCGCCAGCAGCTTCGACGGGACTAGCGGAAAGACCCAGTACTTC.

V and J are TRBV28 and TRBJ1-5; 9 nucleotides align to TRBD1. Germline lookup yields CDR1 MDHEN and CDR2 SYDVKM. There are 13 residues in the CDR3. V shed 9 bases and J 6 bases; nucleotides not matched to a gene: 6. The CDR3 here is CASYRGRGQPQHF. CDR3 nucleotides: TGTGCCAGTTACAGGGGGCGAGGTCAGCCCCAGCATTTT.

The chain uses TRBV6-6 and TRBJ2-3; D uncertain. Germline V gene lookup returns CDR1 MNHNY and CDR2 SVGAGI (reference sequence). CDR3 length equals 14 residues. V gave up 6 bases and J gave up 0 bases, with 10 bases separating them. The CDR3 loop is CASRIGSSTDTQYF. As DNA, the CDR3 is TGTGCCAGCAGAATCGGGTCTAGCACAGATACGCAGTATTTT.

This clone was detected only a few times. This chain links TRBV2 with TRBJ2-7, with D maybe TRBD1 (5 bases). The V end was cut by 7 bases, the J end by 6 bases, with 19 bases between. CDR1 and CDR2 from the germline V gene are SNHLY and FYNNEI. The CDR3 runs to 14 residues. The CDR3 region has the DNA TGTGCCAGCACGCGTTGGCAGGGCGATACCGAGCAGTACTTC. It translates to CASTRWQGDTEQYF.

This clone was seen repeatedly, ten times or more. Other DNA sequences in this specimen translate into the identical CDR3. The gene calls are TRBV7-2 and TRBJ1-5; D uncertain. The CDR3 runs to 12 residues. Trimming shortened V by 5 bases and J by 7 bases, and 9 bases separated the two germline ends. Germline V gives CDR1 SGHTA, CDR2 FQGNSA. The CDR3 DNA follows: TGTGCCAGCAGCCTGCGCGGGCAGCCCCAGCATTTT. Protein product: CASSLRGQPQHF. The variable domain in full, completed from reference TRBV7-2 and TRBJ1-5, reads GAGVSQSPSNKVTEKGKDVELRCDPISGHTALYWYRQSLGQGLEFLIYFQGNSAPDKSGLPSDRFSAERTGGSVSTLTIQRTQQEDSAVYLCASSLRGQPQHFGDGTRLSIL.

This chain joins TRBV7-6 and TRBJ1-1, with 8 bases lining up with TRBD1. This CDR3 is built from 15 residues. The V and J ends lost 5 bases and 3 bases, in that order; junction bases with no gene match: 8. The germline V gene encodes CDR1 SGHVS and CDR2 FNYEAQ. CDR3 nucleotide sequence: TGTGCCAGCAGCACACGCGGGACAGGTGACACTGAAGCTTTCTTT. This translates into CASSTRGTGDTEAFF.

This chain connects TRBV19 to TRBJ2-6; D could derive from TRBD1 or TRBD2 (5 bases each). The germline V gene has CDR1 LNHDA and CDR2 SQIVND (reference sequence). Trimming removed 3 bases from V and 2 bases from J, with 11 bases in between. The CDR3 spans 16 residues. In nucleotides, the CDR3 is TGTGCCAGTAGTATCGGGGTCAGGGCTGGGGCCAACGTCCTGACTTTC. Translating gives CASSIGVRAGANVLTF.

The chain employs TRBV11-3 and TRBJ1-5; D unresolved. There are 13 residues in the CDR3. Germline CDR1 and CDR2: SGHNT and YENEEA. V gave up 1 base and J gave up 7 bases, with 8 bases separating them. The CDR3 DNA reads as TGTGCCAGCAGCTTAGGGGAAACCCAGCCCCAGCATTTT. Translating gives CASSLGETQPQHF.

This clone was found a few times. The same CDR3 also results from other DNA sequences found in this sample. This chain connects TRBV5-1 to TRBJ2-1; no firm D call. This CDR3 is built from 15 residues. V lost 1 base, J lost 0 bases, and 8 bases lay in between. Germline loops: CDR1 SGHRS, CDR2 YFSETQ. The CDR3 sequence is CASSLQTSSYNEQFF. CDR3 coding DNA: TGCGCCAGCAGCTTGCAGACCAGCTCCTACAATGAGCAGTTCTTC.

In its sample, this clone was seen many times. The sample holds other DNA sequences that translate to the same CDR3. The chain has TRBV5-6 and TRBJ2-7; 8 nucleotides match TRBD1. The V segment lost 0 bases and the J segment 3 bases; nucleotides outside the gene matches: 2. This CDR3 has 14 amino acids. Germline V gene lookup returns CDR1 SGHDT and CDR2 YYEEEE. In DNA, the CDR3 is TGTGCCAGCAGCTTGGGACAGGGGCGCTACGAGCAGTACTTC. Protein sequence: CASSLGQGRYEQYF.

Details on this clone: Distinct nucleotide sequences in the sample also encode this CDR3. The chain couples TRBV28 to TRBJ1-1; D gene uncertain. V shed 3 bases and J shed 0 bases, with 5 bases lying between them. This CDR3 is 13 amino acids long. Germline assignment: CDR1 MDHEN and CDR2 SYDVKM. The CDR3 DNA sequence: TGTGCCAGCAGTTTGCAGATGAACACTGAAGCTTTCTTT. Translation gives CASSLQMNTEAFF.

This chain links TRBV6-6 with TRBJ1-1; D not resolved. CDR3 length: 15 amino acids. V dropped 6 bases and J dropped 3 bases, with 17 bases sitting between them. Germline V gene lookup returns CDR1 MNHNY and CDR2 SVGAGI (reference sequence). The CDR3 nucleotides are TGTGCCAGCAGGCGGTTAGACCTGAGGGACACTGAAGCTTTCTTT. It is translated as CASRRLDLRDTEAFF.

The gene calls are TRBV2 and TRBJ1-1; TRBD1 might be the D (6 bases). Trimming left V 6 bases short and J 4 bases short, with 12 bases between. CDR1 and CDR2 from the germline V gene are SNHLY and FYNNEI. CDR3 size: 13 residues. The CDR3 region has the DNA TGTGCCAGCAGCCGGGACACTGTCACTGAAGCTTTCTTT. Translation: CASSRDTVTEAFF.

This chain connects TRBV7-9 to TRBJ2-5, with TRBD1 identical over 7 bases. The end of the DNA fits TRBJ2-7 better, so the J call may be wrong. Germline loops: CDR1 SEHNR, CDR2 FQNEAQ (reference sequence). This CDR3 spans 15 amino acids. The CDR3 loop is CASSLLGQVPYEQYF. CDR3 bases: TGTGCCAGCAGCTTACTAGGACAGGTTCCCTACGAGCAGTACTTC.

The chain joins TRBV9 to TRBJ2-5, with D tentatively TRBD2 (6 bases). The CDR3 runs 16 residues. The V gene lost 3 bases and the J gene lost 0 bases, with 15 bases spanning the gap. CDR1 and CDR2 (germline): SGDLS, YYNGEE. The CDR3 is CASSGPLGGNQETQYF. As DNA, the CDR3 is TGTGCCAGCAGCGGCCCCCTTGGAGGGAACCAAGAGACCCAGTACTTC.

The chain has TRBV2 and TRBJ2-5, with TRBD2 as a possible D gene (5 bases). CDR1 is SNHLY and CDR2 is FYNNEI in the germline V gene. CDR3 size: 13 residues. With 7 bases removed from V and 5 bases from J, the gap between germline ends came to 14 bases. Here the CDR3 DNA reads TGTGCCAGCAAGGCGAGAGGGTGGGAGACCCAGTACTTC. This sequence encodes CASKARGWETQYF. The variable domain in full, with the rest retrieved from reference TRBV2 and TRBJ2-5, is EPEVTQTPSHQVTQMGQEVILRCVPISNHLYFYWYRQILGQKVEFLVSFYNNEISEKSEIFDDQFSVERPDGSNFTLKIRSTKLEDSAMYFCASKARGWETQYFGPGTRLLVL.

By its share, this clone is medium-sized. CDR3 loop: CASRHRGRDQPQHF. The CDR3, as DNA: TGTGCCAGCAGGCACAGGGGCCGGGATCAGCCCCAGCATTTT. The V call is TRBV6-1, the J call TRBJ1-5, with 7 positions matching TRBD1. After removal of 6 bases from V and 5 bases from J, the junction contained 7 bases not matched to a gene. Looked up from germline, CDR1 is MNHNS and CDR2 is SASEGT. The CDR3 loop spans 14 amino acids.

The chain uses TRBV6-5 and TRBJ1-5; D not resolved. The CDR3 length is 14 residues. V was shortened by 3 bases and J by 2 bases, with 8 bases between the two germline ends. Per the germline V gene, CDR1 is MNHEY and CDR2 is SVGAGI. The CDR3 DNA reads TGTGCCAGCAGTTATGCCTGGGGCAATCAGCCCCAGCATTTT. It encodes CASSYAWGNQPQHF.

This chain joins TRBV28 and TRBJ1-2; 7 nucleotides line up with TRBD1. Germline V gene lookup returns CDR1 MDHEN and CDR2 SYDVKM. V lost 7 bases and J lost 3; bases outside the gene matches: 14. This CDR3 has 16 residues. The CDR3 DNA reads as TGTGCCAGCACCCTCGTCGGAAGGGGGCCCGACTATGGCTACACCTTC. This sequence encodes CASTLVGRGPDYGYTF.

J is TRBJ1-5 and V is TRBV19; 7 positions match TRBD1. This CDR3 region has 13 residues. With 10 bases clipped from V and 5 bases from J, the junction kept 8 bases outside the gene matches. Germline V gene sequence: CDR1 LNHDA, CDR2 SQIVND (reference sequence). Here the CDR3 reads CAISGTAHQPQHF. CDR3 DNA sequence: TGTGCCATCTCCGGGACAGCGCATCAGCCCCAGCATTTT.

The chain uses TRBV5-6 and TRBJ2-2; tentative D call: TRBD1 (6 bases). Germline CDR1 reads SGHDT; CDR2 reads YYEEEE. The length of the CDR3 is 18 residues. V was clipped by 4 bases and J by 1 base, with 20 bases between them. The CDR3 spells CASSRIRTGTLNTGELFF. In DNA, the CDR3 is TGTGCCAGCAGCCGAATACGTACCGGGACATTGAACACCGGGGAGCTGTTTTTT.